The present T cell receptor (beta chain) was sequenced within a study of cytomegalovirus exposure and HLA in healthy donors. In the study overall: For the roughly 390 genotyped donors, roughly 80% fell within the Caucasian-associated ancestry cluster.

A word on this clone: Its target is unknown.

PCR was performed using 60 Vbeta and 13 Jbeta primers. The data were produced by immunoSEQ multiplex PCR, yet TCRdb's version contains in-frame clones alone and is incomplete. The data contain 100,000 to 150,000 clones, about 79% of them singletons. The CDR3 is made up of 13 amino acids. V lost 5 bases to trimming and J lost 2 bases, with 9 bases between them. Germline values: CDR1 MRHNA, CDR2 SNTAGT. Points from the study as a whole: With high specificity and sensitivity, the classifier reportedly diagnosed cytomegalovirus status. Association of a missense DCLRE1C variant with TCR beta V- and J-gene trimming was reported in a later analysis. Later analysis identified several of the most significant clusters that appeared linked to common viral pathogens.

The sample comprised PBMCs. This TCR was sampled from a woman in her 50s in good health and CMV-seronegative. The chain employs TRBV6-4 and TRBJ1-1; D gene uncertain. CDR3 sequence: CASSRSYNTEAFF. Here the CDR3 DNA reads TGTGCCAGCAGTAGAAGCTACAACACTGAAGCTTTCTTT.